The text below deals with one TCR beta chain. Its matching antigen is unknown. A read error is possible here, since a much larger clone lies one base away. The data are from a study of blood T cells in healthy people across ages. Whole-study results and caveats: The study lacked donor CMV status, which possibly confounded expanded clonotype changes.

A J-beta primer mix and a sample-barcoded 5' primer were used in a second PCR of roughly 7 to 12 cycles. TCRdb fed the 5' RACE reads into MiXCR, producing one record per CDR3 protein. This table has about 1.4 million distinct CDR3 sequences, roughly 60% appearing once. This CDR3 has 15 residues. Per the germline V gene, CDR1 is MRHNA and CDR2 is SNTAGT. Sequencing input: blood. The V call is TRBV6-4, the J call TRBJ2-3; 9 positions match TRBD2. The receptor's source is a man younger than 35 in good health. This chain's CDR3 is CASSSAGGPTDAQYF. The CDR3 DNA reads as TGTGCCAGCAGTTCAGCGGGAGGCCCGACAGATGCGCAGTATTTT.